What follows is one T cell receptor beta chain and its context. Its antigen remains unidentified. This entry is derived from a study of monozygotic twins with inflammatory bowel disease. Findings and limits, study-wide: Especially where disease activity was present, IBD patients had fewer clonotypes in common with others than healthy twins did. By inverse Simpson index, TCRbeta diversity was lower in IBD patients than in healthy co-twins.

CDR1 and CDR2 (germline): ENHRY, SYGVKD. The CDR3 covers 13 residues. TCRdb reprocessed the 5' RACE reads and keeps a single row for each CDR3 protein, giving no DNA. The sample table includes some 400,000 distinct CDR3 sequences. This TCR derives from a human donor with ulcerative colitis or Crohn's disease, or a healthy co-twin of an affected twin (not recorded which). The rearrangement joins TRBV10-3 to TRBJ1-1. The specimen was blood. The CDR3 loop reads CAISPILNTEAFF.